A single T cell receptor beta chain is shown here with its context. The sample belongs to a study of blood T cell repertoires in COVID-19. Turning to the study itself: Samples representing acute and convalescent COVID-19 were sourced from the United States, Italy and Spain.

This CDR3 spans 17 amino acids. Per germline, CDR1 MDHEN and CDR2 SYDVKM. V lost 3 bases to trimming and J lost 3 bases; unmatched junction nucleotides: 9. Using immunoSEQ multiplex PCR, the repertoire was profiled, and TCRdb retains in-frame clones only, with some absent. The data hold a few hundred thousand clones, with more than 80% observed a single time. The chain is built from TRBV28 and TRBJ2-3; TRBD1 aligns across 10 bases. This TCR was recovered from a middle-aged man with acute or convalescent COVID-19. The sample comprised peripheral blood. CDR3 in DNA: TGTGCCAGCAGTTTTCCGGGACAGGGGAGAAGGACAGATACGCAGTATTTT. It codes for CASSFPGQGRRTDTQYF.